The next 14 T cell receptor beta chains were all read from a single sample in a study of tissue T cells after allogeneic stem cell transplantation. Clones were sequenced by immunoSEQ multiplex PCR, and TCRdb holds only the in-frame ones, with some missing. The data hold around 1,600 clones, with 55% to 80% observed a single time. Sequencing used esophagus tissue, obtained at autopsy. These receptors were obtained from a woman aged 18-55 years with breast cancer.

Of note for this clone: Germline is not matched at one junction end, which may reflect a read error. CDR3 sequence reads: CASSISGGTGTQYF. The CDR3 DNA reads as TGTGCCAGTAGTATAAGCGGCGGGACAGGTACGCAGTATTTT. The chain joins TRBV19 to TRBJ2-3, with 8 bases aligning to TRBD1. The CDR3 covers 14 residues. Germline V gene sequence: CDR1 LNHDA, CDR2 SQIVND (reference sequence). The entire variable domain, with the rest obtained from reference TRBV19 and TRBJ2-3, is as follows: DGGITQSPKYLFRKEGQNVTLSCEQNLNHDAMYWYRQDPGQGLRLIYYSQIVNDFQKGDIAEGYSVSREKKESFPLTVTSAQKNPTAFYLCASSISGGTGTQYFGPGTRLTVL.

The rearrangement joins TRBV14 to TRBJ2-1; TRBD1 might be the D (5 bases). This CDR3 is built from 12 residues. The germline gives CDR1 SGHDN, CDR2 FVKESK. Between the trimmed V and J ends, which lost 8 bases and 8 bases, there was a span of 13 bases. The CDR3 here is CASGRQYHEQFF. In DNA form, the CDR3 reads TGTGCCAGCGGCCGACAGTATCATGAGCAGTTCTTC. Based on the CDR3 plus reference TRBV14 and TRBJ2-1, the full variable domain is EAGVTQFPSHSVIEKGQTVTLRCDPISGHDNLYWYRRVMGKEIKFLLHFVKESKQDESGMPNNRFLAERTGGTYSTLKVQPAELEDSGVYFCASGRQYHEQFFGPGTRLTVL.

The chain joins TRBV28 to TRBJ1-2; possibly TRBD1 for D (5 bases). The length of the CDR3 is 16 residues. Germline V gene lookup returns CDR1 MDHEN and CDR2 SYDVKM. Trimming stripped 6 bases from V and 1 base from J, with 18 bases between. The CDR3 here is CASSPRGRDFNYGYTF. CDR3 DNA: TGTGCCAGCAGCCCTCGGGGCAGGGATTTTAACTATGGCTACACCTTC.

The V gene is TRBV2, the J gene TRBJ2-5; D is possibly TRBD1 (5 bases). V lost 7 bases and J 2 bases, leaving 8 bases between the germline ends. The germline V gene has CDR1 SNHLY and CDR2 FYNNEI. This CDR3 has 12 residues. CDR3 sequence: CASTTEQETQYF. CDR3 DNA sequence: TGTGCCAGCACGACAGAACAAGAGACCCAGTACTTC.

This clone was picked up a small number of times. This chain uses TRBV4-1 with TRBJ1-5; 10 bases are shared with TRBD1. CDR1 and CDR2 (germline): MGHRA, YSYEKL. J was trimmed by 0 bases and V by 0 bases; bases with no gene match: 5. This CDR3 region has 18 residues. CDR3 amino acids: CASSQDRWDRGSNQPQHF. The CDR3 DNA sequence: TGCGCCAGCAGCCAAGATCGATGGGACAGGGGTAGCAATCAGCCCCAGCATTTT.

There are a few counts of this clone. This CDR3 is CASSESGRTGELFF. CDR3 nucleotide sequence: TGTGCCAGCAGTGAATCGGGCCGGACCGGGGAGCTGTTTTTT. The rearrangement links TRBV6-1 to TRBJ2-2; D uncertain. The CDR3 loop spans 14 amino acids. Germline CDR1 is MNHNS and CDR2 is SASEGT. V lost 2 bases to trimming and J lost 5 bases, with 9 bases between them.

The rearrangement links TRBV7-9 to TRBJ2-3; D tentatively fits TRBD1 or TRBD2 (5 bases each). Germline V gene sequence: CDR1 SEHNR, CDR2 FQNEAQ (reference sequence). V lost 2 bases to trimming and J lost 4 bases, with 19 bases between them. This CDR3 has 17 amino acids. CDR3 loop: CASSLPMAQGGPDTQYF. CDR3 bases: TGTGCCAGCAGCTTACCGATGGCGCAGGGCGGGCCAGATACGCAGTATTTT.

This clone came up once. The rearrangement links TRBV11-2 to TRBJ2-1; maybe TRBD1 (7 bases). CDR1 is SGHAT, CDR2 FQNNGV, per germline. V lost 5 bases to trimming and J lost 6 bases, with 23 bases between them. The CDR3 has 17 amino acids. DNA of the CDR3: TGTGCCAGCAGCCTGCGGGACAGCAAAATAACAACCAATGAGCAGTTCTTC. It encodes CASSLRDSKITTNEQFF.

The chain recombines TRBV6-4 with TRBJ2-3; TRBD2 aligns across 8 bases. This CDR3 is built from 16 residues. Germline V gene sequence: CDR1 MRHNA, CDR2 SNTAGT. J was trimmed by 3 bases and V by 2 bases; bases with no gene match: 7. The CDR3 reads CASSDGSGGGTDTQYF. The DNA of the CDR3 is TGTGCCAGCAGTGACGGTTCCGGGGGGGGGACAGATACGCAGTATTTT.

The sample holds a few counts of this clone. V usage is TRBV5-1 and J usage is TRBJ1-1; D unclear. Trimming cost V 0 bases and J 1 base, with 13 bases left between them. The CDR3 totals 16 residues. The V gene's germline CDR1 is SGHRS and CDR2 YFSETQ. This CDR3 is CASSLGGYEGNTEAFF. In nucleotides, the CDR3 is TGCGCCAGCAGCTTGGGTGGTTATGAGGGGAACACTGAAGCTTTCTTT.

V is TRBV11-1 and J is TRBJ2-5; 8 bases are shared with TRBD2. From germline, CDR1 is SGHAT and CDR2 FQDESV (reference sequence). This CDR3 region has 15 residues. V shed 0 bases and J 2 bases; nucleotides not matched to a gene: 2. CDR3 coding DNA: TGTGCCAGCAGCTTAGCAGCGGGAGTTCAAGAGACCCAGTACTTC. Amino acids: CASSLAAGVQETQYF.

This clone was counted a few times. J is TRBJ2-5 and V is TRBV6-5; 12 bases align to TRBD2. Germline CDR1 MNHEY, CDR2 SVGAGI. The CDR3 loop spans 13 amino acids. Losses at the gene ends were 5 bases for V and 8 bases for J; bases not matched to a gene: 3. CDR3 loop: CASSTSGRTTQYF. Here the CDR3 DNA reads TGTGCCAGCAGTACTAGCGGGAGGACCACCCAGTACTTC.

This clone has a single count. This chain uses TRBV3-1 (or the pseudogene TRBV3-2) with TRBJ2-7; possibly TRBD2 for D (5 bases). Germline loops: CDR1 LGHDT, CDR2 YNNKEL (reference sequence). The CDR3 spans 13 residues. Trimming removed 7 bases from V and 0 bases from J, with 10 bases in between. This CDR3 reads CASTGISSYEQYF. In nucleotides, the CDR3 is TGTGCCAGCACGGGAATAAGCTCCTACGAGCAGTACTTC.

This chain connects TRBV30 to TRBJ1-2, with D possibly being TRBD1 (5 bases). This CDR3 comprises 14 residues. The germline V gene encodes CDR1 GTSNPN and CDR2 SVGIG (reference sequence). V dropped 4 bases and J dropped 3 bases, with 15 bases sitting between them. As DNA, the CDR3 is TGTGCCTGGAATCCGACTGGGGGGGACTATGGCTACACCTTC. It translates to CAWNPTGGDYGYTF.